The 13 T cell receptor beta chains given below trace back to one sample, sequenced in a study of cytomegalovirus exposure and HLA in healthy donors. 60 Vbeta and 13 Jbeta primers were used in PCR. Profiling relied on immunoSEQ multiplex PCR, and the TCRdb table lists in-frame clones only, not all of them. The table lists some 80,000 clones, roughly 80% of them singletons. Sequenced input: PBMCs. The receptors stem from a man aged 50 or older in good health and CMV-seronegative.

The chain combines TRBV7-2 with TRBJ2-7, with D unresolved. Trimming shortened V by 2 bases and J by 2 bases, and 10 bases separated the two germline ends. This CDR3 comprises 14 residues. Germline loops: CDR1 SGHTA, CDR2 FQGNSA. CDR3 bases: TGTGCCAGCAGCTTATCAGGATATCCCTACGAGCAGTACTTC. The encoded protein is CASSLSGYPYEQYF. Drawing the rest from reference TRBV7-2 and TRBJ2-7, the complete variable domain is GAGVSQSPSNKVTEKGKDVELRCDPISGHTALYWYRQSLGQGLEFLIYFQGNSAPDKSGLPSDRFSAERTGGSVSTLTIQRTQQEDSAVYLCASSLSGYPYEQYFGPGTRLTVT.

This chain links TRBV6-1 with TRBJ2-4; tentative D call: TRBD2 (5 bases). From germline, CDR1 is MNHNS and CDR2 SASEGT. V lost 8 bases to trimming and J lost 1 base, with 12 bases between them. The CDR3 is 14 residues long. The CDR3 DNA sequence: TGTGCCAGCTTTGAGGGATCGGCCAAAAACATTCAGTACTTC. Its translation: CASFEGSAKNIQYF.

The chain is built from TRBV28 and TRBJ1-4, with 8 bases identical to TRBD1. CDR1 is MDHEN and CDR2 is SYDVKM in the germline V gene. V dropped 3 bases and J dropped 4; count of bases not matched to a gene: 7. This CDR3 region has 16 residues. CDR3 coding DNA: TGTGCCAGCAGTTTGAGGCAGGGGGCTATTAATGAAAAACTGTTTTTT. Translation: CASSLRQGAINEKLFF.

This rearrangement joins TRBV15 to TRBJ2-1, with D possibly TRBD2 on 6 matching bases. The germline CDR1 and CDR2 sequences are LNHNV and YYDKDF (reference sequence). The ends were cut back, 1 base at V and 7 bases at J, with 17 bases in the middle. This CDR3 spans 16 amino acids. The chain's CDR3 is CATSRAGTLGTNEQFF. CDR3 nucleotides: TGTGCCACCAGCAGAGCGGGGACCCTCGGGACTAATGAGCAGTTCTTC.

This clone was counted between two and nine times. This sequence joins TRBV19 and TRBJ1-3; D might be TRBD1 (5 bases). The V and J ends lost 5 bases and 0 bases respectively, with 11 bases between them. This CDR3 is built from 15 residues. The germline V gene has CDR1 LNHDA and CDR2 SQIVND (reference sequence). The CDR3 coding sequence is TGTGCCAGTAGTCCCCGACAGAGCTCTGGAAACACCATATATTTT. Protein sequence: CASSPRQSSGNTIYF.

The CDR3 DNA reads TGTGCCAGCTCAAGAAGCTGGAGTGACGAGCAGTACTTC. Amino acids: CASSRSWSDEQYF. The chain uses TRBV18 and TRBJ2-7, with unresolved D. This CDR3 region has 13 residues. Trimming removed 5 bases at V and 5 bases at J, with 13 bases between. The V gene's germline CDR1 is KGHSH and CDR2 LQKENI.

For the CDR3, the DNA is TGCGCCAGCAGCCAGCGGGGAGGTAACACTGAAGCTTTCTTT. This sequence encodes CASSQRGGNTEAFF. The genes are TRBV5-1 and TRBJ1-1; D unclear. Per germline, CDR1 SGHRS and CDR2 YFSETQ. With 4 bases removed from V and 2 bases from J, the gap between germline ends came to 12 bases. This CDR3 contains 14 residues.

V usage is TRBV5-1 and J usage is TRBJ2-7; the match to TRBD1 covers 8 bases. There are 15 residues in the CDR3. The germline gives CDR1 SGHRS, CDR2 YFSETQ. V dropped 1 base and J dropped 2; count of bases not matched to a gene: 5. The CDR3 nucleotides are TGCGCCAGCAGCTTGTCAGGACAGGGTGCCTACGAGCAGTACTTC. Translation gives CASSLSGQGAYEQYF.

The chain carries TRBV6-5 and TRBJ2-2; D gene ambiguous. Per the germline V gene, CDR1 is MNHEY and CDR2 is SVGAGI. V shed 4 bases and J shed 3 bases, with 3 bases lying between them. The CDR3 has 12 amino acids. CDR3 sequence (DNA): TGTGCCAGCAGTTTCTACACCGGGGAGCTGTTTTTT. Translating it yields CASSFYTGELFF.

This chain uses TRBV9 with TRBJ2-1, with 9 bases fitting TRBD2. Trimming at V came to 3 bases and at J to 12 bases, leaving 13 bases not matched to a gene. The CDR3 has 15 residues. Germline assignment: CDR1 SGDLS and CDR2 YYNGEE. CDR3 bases: TGTGCCAGCAGCGAGGGTAGCGGGGGCCCCCTAGTGCAGTTCTTC. It encodes CASSEGSGGPLVQFF.

The rearrangement links TRBV4-2 to TRBJ1-4; D is ambiguous. The V end lost 0 bases, the J end lost 6 bases, and 11 bases lay between the germline ends. Germline V CDR1 and CDR2: LGHNA, YNFKEQ. CDR3 length: 15 residues. CDR3 nucleotides: TGTGCCAGCAGCCAAGATCGCGACAAGTATGAAAAACTGTTTTTT. Translating gives CASSQDRDKYEKLFF.

The chain recombines TRBV6-5 with TRBJ1-6; tentatively, D is TRBD1 (5 bases). The ends were cut back, 5 bases at V and 8 bases at J, with 16 bases in the middle. Germline V gene data show CDR1 as MNHEY and CDR2 as SVGAGI. This CDR3 contains 15 residues. The DNA for the CDR3 is TGTGCCAGCAGTCGGGGGAATGGGGGTTATTCACCCCTCCACTTT. Translated: CASSRGNGGYSPLHF.

The chain recombines TRBV6-1 with TRBJ1-6; perhaps TRBD1 as D (5 bases). This CDR3 is built from 16 residues. V was shortened by 4 bases and J by 5 bases, with 15 bases between the two germline ends. Germline loops: CDR1 MNHNS, CDR2 SASEGT. The CDR3 DNA sequence: TGTGCCAGCAGTGCGGTTAGGGGACTCAATAATTCACCCCTCCACTTT. It specifies CASSAVRGLNNSPLHF.